This T cell receptor (beta chain) was profiled in a study of OX40 agonist ivuxolimab in advanced cancers. Study-level results: At 0.1-3.0 mg/kg, partial responders had clonal expansion among the lowest observed. The study found that CD8+ T cells averaged more expanded clones than CD4+. Also present in some nonresponders was a low level of normalized T-cell clonal expansion. Specificity for antigen went undetermined in the expanded peripheral T cells.

Trimming took 1 base from V and 7 from J; bases not matched to a gene: 6. Germline V gene data show CDR1 as SEHNR and CDR2 as FQNEAQ (reference sequence). This CDR3 region has 15 residues. TCRdb's table, derived via immunoSEQ multiplex PCR, lists solely in-frame clones and lacks some. Found here are some 38,000 clones, around 90% of them singletons; the top ten hold 22%. This clone was seen more than once but under ten times. No antigen is known for it. The TCR was taken from an adult with an advanced solid tumor such as melanoma, head and neck, liver or kidney cancer. The J gene is TRBJ2-1, the V gene TRBV7-9; 8 nucleotides agree with TRBD2. The starting material was CD4+ or CD8+ T cells sorted from blood, obtained in a trial of the OX40 agonist ivuxolimab. The CDR3 DNA reads TGTGCCAGCAGCTTAGTAGCGCTAGCGGGTAATGAGCAGTTCTTC. As protein: CASSLVALAGNEQFF.